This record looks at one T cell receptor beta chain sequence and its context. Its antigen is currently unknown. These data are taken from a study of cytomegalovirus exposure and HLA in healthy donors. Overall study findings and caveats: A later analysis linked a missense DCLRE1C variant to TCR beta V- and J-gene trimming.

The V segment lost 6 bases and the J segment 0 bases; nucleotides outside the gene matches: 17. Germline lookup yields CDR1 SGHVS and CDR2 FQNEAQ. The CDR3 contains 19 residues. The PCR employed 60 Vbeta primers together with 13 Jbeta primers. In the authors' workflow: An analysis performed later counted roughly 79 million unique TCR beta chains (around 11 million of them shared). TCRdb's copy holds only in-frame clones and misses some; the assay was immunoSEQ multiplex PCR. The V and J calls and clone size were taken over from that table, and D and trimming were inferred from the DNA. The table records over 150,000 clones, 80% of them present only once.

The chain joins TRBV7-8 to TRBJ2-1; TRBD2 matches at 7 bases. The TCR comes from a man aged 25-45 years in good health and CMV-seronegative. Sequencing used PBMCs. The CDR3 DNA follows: TGTGCCAGCAGTCTTAATGAGTGGGGGGGGACGAGCTCCTACAATGAGCAGTTCTTC. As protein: CASSLNEWGGTSSYNEQFF.